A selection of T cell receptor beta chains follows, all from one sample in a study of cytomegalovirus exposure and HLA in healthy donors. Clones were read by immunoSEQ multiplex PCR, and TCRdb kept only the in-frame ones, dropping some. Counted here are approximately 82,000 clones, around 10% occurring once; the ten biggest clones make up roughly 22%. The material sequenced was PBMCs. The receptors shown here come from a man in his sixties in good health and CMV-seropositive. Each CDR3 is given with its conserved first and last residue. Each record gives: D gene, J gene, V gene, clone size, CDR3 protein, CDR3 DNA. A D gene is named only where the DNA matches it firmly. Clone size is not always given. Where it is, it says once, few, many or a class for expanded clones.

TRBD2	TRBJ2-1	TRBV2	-	CASRKPGTGGYNEQFF	TGTGCCAGCAGGAAGCCCGGAACGGGGGGTTACAATGAGCAGTTCTTC
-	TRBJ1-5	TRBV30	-	CAWSVARVGQPQHF	TGTGCCTGGAGTGTAGCCAGGGTAGGTCAGCCCCAGCATTTT
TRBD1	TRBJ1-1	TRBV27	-	CASSLQGQGTEAFF	TGTGCCAGCAGTTTACAGGGACAGGGCACTGAAGCTTTCTTT
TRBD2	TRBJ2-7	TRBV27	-	CASSPGLAAYEQYF	TGTGCCAGCAGCCCGGGACTAGCCGCCTACGAGCAGTACTTC
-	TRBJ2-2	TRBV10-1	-	CASSESGWQPNTGELFF	TGCGCCAGCAGTGAAAGCGGATGGCAGCCGAACACCGGGGAGCTGTTTTTT
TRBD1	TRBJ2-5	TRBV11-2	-	CASSSKGTAQETQYF	TGTGCCAGCAGCTCAAAAGGGACAGCTCAAGAGACCCAGTACTTC
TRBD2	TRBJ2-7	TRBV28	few	CASSSPAGGPYEQYF	TGTGCCAGCAGTTCGCCTGCGGGGGGCCCCTACGAGCAGTACTTC
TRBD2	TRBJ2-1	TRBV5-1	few	CASSSGGDSYNEQFF	TGCGCCAGCAGCTCGGGGGGGGACTCCTACAATGAGCAGTTCTTC
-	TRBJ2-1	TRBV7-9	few	CASSPLSGFYNEQFF	TGTGCCAGCAGCCCCCTTAGCGGCTTCTACAATGAGCAGTTCTTC
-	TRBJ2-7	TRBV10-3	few	CAISESTGLTYEQYF	TGTGCCATCAGTGAGTCGACGGGACTCACCTACGAGCAGTACTTC
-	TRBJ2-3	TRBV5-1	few	CASSLVRDQGTQYF	TGCGCCAGCAGCTTGGTTAGGGATCAGGGTACGCAGTATTTT
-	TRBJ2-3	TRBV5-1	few	CASSTALEGTDTQYF	TGCGCCAGCAGCACCGCCCTGGAGGGCACAGATACGCAGTATTTT
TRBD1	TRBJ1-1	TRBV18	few	CASSRGQGNTEAFF	TGTGCCAGCTCAAGGGGACAGGGGAACACTGAAGCTTTCTTT
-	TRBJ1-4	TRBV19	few	CASSETPEGGEKLFF	TGTGCCAGTAGTGAGACCCCGGAGGGTGGGGAAAAACTGTTTTTT
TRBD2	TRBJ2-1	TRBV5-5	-	CASSLAAGVTYNEQFF	TGTGCCAGCAGCCTGGCGGCGGGAGTGACCTACAATGAGCAGTTCTTC
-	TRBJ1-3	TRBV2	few	CASGPDPRIGNTIYF	TGTGCCAGCGGGCCCGATCCCCGAATCGGAAACACCATATATTTT
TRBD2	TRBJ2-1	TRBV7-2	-	CASSPQSGTYNEQFF	TGTGCCAGCAGCCCCCAGAGCGGGACCTACAATGAGCAGTTCTTC
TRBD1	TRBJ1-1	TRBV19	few	CASMRDRAFF	TGTGCCAGTATGAGGGACAGAGCTTTCTTT
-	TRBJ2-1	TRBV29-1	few	CSVEVESSYNEQFF	TGCAGCGTTGAAGTGGAGAGCTCCTACAATGAGCAGTTCTTC
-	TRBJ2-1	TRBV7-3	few	CASSLNVNRQTLNEQFF	TGTGCCAGCAGCTTAAATGTTAACCGACAGACCCTGAATGAGCAGTTCTTC
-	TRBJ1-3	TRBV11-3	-	CASSVEAPGNTIYF	TGTGCCAGCAGCGTGGAGGCCCCTGGAAACACCATATATTTT
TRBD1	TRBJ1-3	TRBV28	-	CASTKTGVGNTIYF	TGTGCCAGCACCAAGACAGGGGTTGGAAACACCATATATTTT
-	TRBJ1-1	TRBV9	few	CASSGAANTEAFF	TGTGCCAGCAGCGGAGCGGCGAACACTGAAGCTTTCTTT
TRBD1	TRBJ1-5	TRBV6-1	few	CASSAQPGQSNQPQHF	TGTGCCAGCAGTGCCCAGCCGGGACAGAGCAATCAGCCCCAGCATTTT
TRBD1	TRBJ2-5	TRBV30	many	CAWSEDRAKTQYF	TGTGCCTGGAGTGAGGACAGGGCCAAGACCCAGTACTTC
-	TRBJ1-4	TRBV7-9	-	CASSFQTVEKLFF	TGTGCCAGCAGCTTCCAGACAGTTGAAAAACTGTTTTTT
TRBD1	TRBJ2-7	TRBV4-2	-	CASSQGRTGSYEQYF	TGTGCCAGCAGCCAAGGAAGGACAGGAAGCTACGAGCAGTACTTC
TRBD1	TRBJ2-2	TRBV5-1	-	CASSPGQDTGELFF	TGCGCCAGCAGCCCTGGACAGGACACCGGGGAGCTGTTTTTT
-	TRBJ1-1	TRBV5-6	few	CASSFSSTEAFF	TGTGCCAGCAGCTTTTCGAGCACTGAAGCTTTCTTT
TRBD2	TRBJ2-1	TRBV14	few	CASSHPGLAAYNEQFF	TGTGCCAGCAGCCATCCGGGACTAGCGGCCTACAATGAGCAGTTCTTC
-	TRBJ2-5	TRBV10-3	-	CAIRGEAAGPPRETQYF	TGTGCCATCAGAGGGGAAGCCGCAGGGCCCCCAAGGGAGACCCAGTACTTC
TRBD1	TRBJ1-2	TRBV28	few	CASRGTGSAYTF	TGTGCCAGCAGGGGGACAGGGTCTGCCTACACCTTC
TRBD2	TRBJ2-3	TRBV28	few	CASSFPSGIVTDTQYF	TGTGCCAGCAGTTTTCCTAGCGGGATAGTCACAGATACGCAGTATTTT
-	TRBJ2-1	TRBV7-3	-	CASSLMGRHNEQFF	TGTGCCAGCAGCTTAATGGGCAGGCACAATGAGCAGTTCTTC
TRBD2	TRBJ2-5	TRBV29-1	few	CSVESYEGGGAMETQYF	TGCAGCGTTGAATCTTATGAGGGCGGGGGGGCCATGGAGACCCAGTACTTC
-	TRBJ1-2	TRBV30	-	CAWSLMGQNYGYTF	TGTGCCTGGAGTCTGATGGGGCAGAACTATGGCTACACCTTC
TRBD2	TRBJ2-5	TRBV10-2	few	CASRDSGATAETQYF	TGCGCCAGCAGAGATAGCGGGGCGACGGCAGAGACCCAGTACTTC
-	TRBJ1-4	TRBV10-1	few	CASSELRAPATNEKLFF	TGCGCCAGCAGTGAGCTCAGGGCCCCTGCAACTAATGAAAAACTGTTTTTT
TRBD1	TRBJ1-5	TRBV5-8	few	CASSEGQNQPQHF	TGTGCCAGCAGCGAGGGACAGAACCAGCCCCAGCATTTT
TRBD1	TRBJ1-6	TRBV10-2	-	CASSDRTGRNSPLHF	TGCGCCAGCAGTGACAGGACAGGCCGAAATTCACCCCTCCACTTT
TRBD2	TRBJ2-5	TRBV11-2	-	CASSSGLAGGGGETQYF	TGTGCCAGCAGCTCGGGACTAGCGGGAGGGGGTGGAGAGACCCAGTACTTC
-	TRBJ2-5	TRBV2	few	CASSLQASGLETQYF	TGTGCCAGCAGCCTACAAGCCAGCGGGTTAGAGACCCAGTACTTC
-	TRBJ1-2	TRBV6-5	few	CASSTDRATGYGYTF	TGTGCCAGCAGTACCGACAGAGCGACTGGCTATGGCTACACCTTC
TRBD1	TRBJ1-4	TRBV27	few	CASSPGAGGWEKLFF	TGTGCCAGCAGTCCTGGGGCAGGGGGCTGGGAAAAACTGTTTTTT
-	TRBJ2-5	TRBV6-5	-	CASREIGRETQYF	TGTGCCAGCAGGGAGATTGGGAGGGAGACCCAGTACTTC
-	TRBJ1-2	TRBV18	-	CASSPGTQGHGYTF	TGTGCCAGCTCACCAGGGACACAGGGACATGGCTACACCTTC
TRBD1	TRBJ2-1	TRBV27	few	CASSSQGASYNEQFF	TGTGCCAGCAGTTCACAGGGGGCAAGCTACAATGAGCAGTTCTTC
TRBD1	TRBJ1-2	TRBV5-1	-	CASSGTDVYGYTF	TGCGCCAGCAGCGGGACAGACGTATATGGCTACACCTTC
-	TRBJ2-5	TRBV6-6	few	CASSLEQTQYF	TGTGCCAGCAGTTTAGAACAGACCCAGTACTTC
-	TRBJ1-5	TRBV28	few	CASSTGSNQPQHF	TGTGCCAGCAGTACGGGGAGCAATCAGCCCCAGCATTTT